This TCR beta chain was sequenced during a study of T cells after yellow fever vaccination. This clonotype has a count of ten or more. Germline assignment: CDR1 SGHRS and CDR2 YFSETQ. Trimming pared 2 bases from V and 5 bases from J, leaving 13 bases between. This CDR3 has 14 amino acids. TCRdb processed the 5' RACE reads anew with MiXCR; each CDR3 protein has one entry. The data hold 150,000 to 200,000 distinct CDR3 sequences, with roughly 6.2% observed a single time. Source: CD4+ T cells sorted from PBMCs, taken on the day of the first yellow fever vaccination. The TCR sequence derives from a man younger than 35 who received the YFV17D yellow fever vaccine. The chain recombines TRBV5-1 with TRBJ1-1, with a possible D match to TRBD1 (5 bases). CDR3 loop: CASSFSNGGTEAFF. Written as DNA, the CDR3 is TGCGCCAGCAGCTTTTCCAATGGGGGGACTGAAGCTTTCTTT.